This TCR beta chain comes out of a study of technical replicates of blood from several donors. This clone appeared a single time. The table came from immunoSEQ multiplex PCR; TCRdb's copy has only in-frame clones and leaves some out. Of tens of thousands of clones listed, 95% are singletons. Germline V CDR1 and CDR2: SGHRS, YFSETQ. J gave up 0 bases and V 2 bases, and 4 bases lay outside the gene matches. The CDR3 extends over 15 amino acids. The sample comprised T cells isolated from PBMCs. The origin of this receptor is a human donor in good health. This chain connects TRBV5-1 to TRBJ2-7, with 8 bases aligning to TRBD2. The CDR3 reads CASSFSGTSSYEQYF. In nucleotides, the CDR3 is TGCGCCAGCAGCTTTAGCGGGACCAGCTCCTACGAGCAGTACTTC.